This T cell receptor beta chain was observed in a study of T cells in Graves' hyperthyroidism and ophthalmopathy. Findings of the study overall: Expanded thyroid clonotypes (above 0.001) were mostly also found in blood.

Graves' hyperthyroidism without ophthalmopathy progression within 18 months was termed stable. The study enrolled patients aged 18 to 65 with newly diagnosed hyperthyroidism of under 2 months' duration. Each diagnosis drew on symptoms, thyroxine, TRAb, thyroid ultrasound and orbital computed tomography findings. RNA transcripts were the template for amplifying TCR beta CDR3 regions. The HTBI primer set drove a first-round RT-PCR of the TCR CDR3. TCRdb re-called the multiplex PCR reads with MiXCR, one entry per CDR3 protein. Of some 460,000 distinct CDR3 sequences detected, 15% to 18% appear once; the ten largest clones hold approximately 14%. Trimming stripped 5 bases from V and 2 bases from J, with 16 bases between. This CDR3 comprises 16 residues. Germline V lookup: CDR1 SGHVS, CDR2 FNYEAQ. This clonotype was seen only a few times. The antigen is undetermined.

This sequence joins TRBV7-6 and TRBJ1-5, with D uncertain. The source is a woman under 30 with Graves' hyperthyroidism. Sequenced material: blood. The CDR3 sequence is CASSPDGISGNQPQHF. The CDR3 DNA reads as TGTGCCAGCAGCCCGGATGGGATTAGTGGCAATCAGCCCCAGCATTTT.